The 20 T cell receptor beta chains presented below share a single source sample, sequenced in a study of CD8 T cells in ankylosing spondylitis. TCRdb fed the 5' RACE reads into MiXCR, producing one record per CDR3 protein. The sample shows approximately 350,000 distinct CDR3 sequences, roughly 14% of them seen only once. Source material: blood, either unsorted or a sorted T cell fraction (not recorded which). The receptors were sampled from a male donor with ankylosing spondylitis or in good health (not recorded which).

As DNA, the CDR3 is TGTGCCATCAGTGACGACCGGACTGGGAGCTCCTACAATGAGCAGTTCTTC. Translated, it gives CAISDDRTGSSYNEQFF. The chain carries TRBV10-3 and TRBJ2-1, with D possibly TRBD2 on 5 matching bases. There are 17 residues in the CDR3. Germline assignment: CDR1 ENHRY and CDR2 SYGVKD. Trimming took off 3 bases at V and 0 bases at J, with 15 bases between the two ends.

This chain links TRBV10-3 with TRBJ2-7, with D perhaps TRBD2 (5 bases). Germline V lookup: CDR1 ENHRY, CDR2 SYGVKD. The V end was cut by 4 bases, the J end by 12 bases, with 13 bases between. The CDR3 runs to 11 residues. CDR3 sequence reads: CAISGTGSAYF. DNA of the CDR3: TGTGCCATCAGTGGGACGGGGAGTGCGTACTTC.

This clonotype was counted many times. V gene TRBV6-2 or TRBV6-3 combines with J gene TRBJ2-7; 10 bases fit TRBD1. The CDR3 spans 15 residues. Germline trimming cut 8 bases from V and 3 bases from J; bases unmatched to any gene: 10. Germline V gene data show CDR1 as MNHEY and CDR2 as SVGEGT. The CDR3 DNA sequence: TGTGCCAGCCACCGGGGACAGGGGTACGGCTACGAGCAGTACTTC. This translates into CASHRGQGYGYEQYF.

This clonotype was found a few times. The chain recombines TRBV7-9 with TRBJ1-2; D call uncertain. V lost 5 bases to trimming and J lost 0 bases, with 19 bases between them. CDR3 size: 17 residues. Per germline, CDR1 SEHNR and CDR2 FQNEAQ (reference sequence). CDR3 sequence (DNA): TGTGCCAGCAGCCCCGGACGGGCGAGACTGTCTAACTATGGCTACACCTTC. Encoded protein: CASSPGRARLSNYGYTF. The complete variable domain, with remaining parts taken from reference TRBV7-9 and TRBJ1-2, reads DTGVSQNPRHKITKRGQNVTFRCDPISEHNRLYWYRQTLGQGPEFLTYFQNEAQLEKSRLLSDRFSAERPKGSFSTLEIQRTEQGDSAMYLCASSPGRARLSNYGYTFGSGTRLTVV.

This clonotype came up a few times. The gene calls are TRBV5-1 and TRBJ2-1, with 11 bases matching TRBD2. In germline, CDR1 is SGHRS, CDR2 YFSETQ. The CDR3 has 16 amino acids. V lost 0 bases and J lost 6; bases outside the gene matches: 5. The CDR3 coding sequence is TGCGCCAGCAGCTTGGGCGGGACTAGCGGAATCAATGAGCAGTTCTTC. Translating gives CASSLGGTSGINEQFF. The entire variable domain, with the rest obtained from reference TRBV5-1 and TRBJ2-1, is as follows: KAGVTQTPRYLIKTRGQQVTLSCSPISGHRSVSWYQQTPGQGLQFLFEYFSETQRNKGNFPGRFSGRQFSNSRSEMNVSTLELGDSALYLCASSLGGTSGINEQFFGPGTRLTVL.

A few counts support this clonotype. The V call is TRBV7-2, the J call TRBJ2-5; 8 bases align to TRBD2. Germline V gene data show CDR1 as SGHTA and CDR2 as FQGNSA. V gave up 1 base and J gave up 4 bases; unmatched junction bases: 5. There are 15 residues in the CDR3. CDR3 amino acids: CASSLEPGRAETQYF. The CDR3 DNA reads as TGTGCCAGCAGCTTAGAACCCGGGAGGGCAGAGACCCAGTACTTC.

The chain couples TRBV5-1 to TRBJ2-3, with D perhaps assigned TRBD1 or TRBD2 (5 bases each). V was clipped by 2 bases and J by 5 bases, with 18 bases between them. Looked up from germline, CDR1 is SGHRS and CDR2 is YFSETQ. The CDR3 contains 16 residues. DNA for the CDR3: TGCGCCAGCAGCTTCCCAGGGACGGGGTACGGAGATACGCAGTATTTT. It encodes CASSFPGTGYGDTQYF.

This clonotype has a handful of counts. V and J are TRBV20-1 and TRBJ2-7; tentatively, D is TRBD1 or TRBD2 (6 bases each). Germline lookup yields CDR1 DFQATT and CDR2 SNEGSKA (reference sequence). This CDR3 is built from 14 residues. The V gene lost 3 bases and the J gene lost 3 bases, with 15 bases spanning the gap. CDR3 loop: CSASRGDLGYEQYF. In nucleotides, the CDR3 is TGCAGTGCTAGTAGGGGGGACCTGGGCTACGAGCAGTACTTC.

The chain is built from TRBV10-3 and TRBJ2-3; no reliable D call. Trimming took off 4 bases at V and 3 bases at J, with 11 bases between the two ends. CDR3 length: 14 amino acids. Germline loops: CDR1 ENHRY, CDR2 SYGVKD. CDR3 in amino acids: CAISGEGGTDTQYF. As DNA, the CDR3 is TGTGCCATCAGTGGGGAAGGCGGAACAGATACGCAGTATTTT.

This clonotype was recorded a few times. This chain connects TRBV11-2 to TRBJ2-3; 10 positions agree with TRBD2. This CDR3 has 17 residues. The junction had 6 bases not matched to a gene; V was cut back by 1 base and J by 2 bases. The germline CDR1 and CDR2 sequences are SGHAT and FQNNGV. This CDR3 is CASSLGASGSPTDTQYF. The CDR3, as DNA: TGTGCCAGCAGCTTAGGGGCTAGCGGGAGCCCCACAGATACGCAGTATTTT. The whole variable domain, remainder taken from reference TRBV11-2 and TRBJ2-3, is EAGVAQSPRYKIIEKRQSVAFWCNPISGHATLYWYQQILGQGPKLLIQFQNNGVVDDSQLPKDRFSAERLKGVDSTLKIQPAKLEDSAVYLCASSLGASGSPTDTQYFGPGTRLTVL.

The rearrangement joins TRBV11-2 to TRBJ2-7, with D tentatively TRBD2 (6 bases). Germline V gene data show CDR1 as SGHAT and CDR2 as FQNNGV. The CDR3 contains 15 residues. V lost 2 bases and J lost 6, with 17 bases in between. CDR3 loop: CASSLFTGVGGEQYF. The CDR3 DNA follows: TGTGCCAGCAGCTTATTTACGGGAGTCGGGGGCGAGCAGTACTTC.

This clonotype was seen only a few times. CDR3 sequence reads: CASKEPATETQYF. Written as DNA, the CDR3 is TGCGCCAGCAAAGAGCCGGCGACGGAGACCCAGTACTTC. The chain has TRBV5-1 and TRBJ2-5; D remains unclear. Trimming cost V 6 bases and J 5 bases, with 14 bases left between them. This CDR3 is 13 amino acids long. CDR1 and CDR2 from the germline V gene are SGHRS and YFSETQ.

The rearrangement uses TRBV3-1 and TRBJ2-5; maybe TRBD1 (6 bases). The CDR3 runs 15 residues. Trimming left V 4 bases short and J 2 bases short, with 14 bases between. CDR1 LGHDT and CDR2 YNNKEL come from the germline V gene (reference sequence). The DNA of the CDR3 is TGTGCCAGCAGCCGCAGGGGCGAACATCAAGAGACCCAGTACTTC. This translates into CASSRRGEHQETQYF.

This clonotype was counted once. The V gene is TRBV6-5, the J gene TRBJ2-5; D uncertain. The V gene lost 4 bases and the J gene lost 7 bases, with 16 bases spanning the gap. The CDR3 extends over 14 amino acids. Germline assignment: CDR1 MNHEY and CDR2 SVGAGI. For the CDR3, the DNA is TGTGCCAGCAGTTTATCAACTACGATCGGGACCCAGTACTTC. Translating it yields CASSLSTTIGTQYF.

This clonotype was found a few times. This rearrangement joins TRBV30 to TRBJ2-7; 7 positions match TRBD1. CDR1 GTSNPN and CDR2 SVGIG come from the germline V gene (reference sequence). The length of the CDR3 is 14 residues. V was pared by 5 bases and J by 0 bases, with 7 bases of the junction left unmatched. The CDR3 spells CAWDRDKSSYEQYF. The CDR3 DNA reads TGTGCCTGGGACAGGGATAAGAGCTCCTACGAGCAGTACTTC. The full variable domain, its missing parts supplied by reference TRBV30 and TRBJ2-7, is SQTIHQWPATLVQPVGSPLSLECTVEGTSNPNLYWYRQAAGRGLQLLFYSVGIGQISSEVPQNLSASRPQDRQFILSSKKLLLSDSGFYLCAWDRDKSSYEQYFGPGTRLTVT.

This clonotype has just a few counts. J is TRBJ2-7 and V is TRBV19; D uncertain. V lost 0 bases and J lost 7, with 10 bases in between. The CDR3 has 13 amino acids. Germline assignment: CDR1 LNHDA and CDR2 SQIVND (reference sequence). The CDR3 sequence: CASSIEASKEQYF. The CDR3 DNA reads TGTGCCAGTAGTATAGAGGCATCTAAGGAGCAGTACTTC.

Ten or more counts support this clonotype. J is TRBJ1-2 and V is TRBV5-1, with 9 nucleotides matching TRBD1. The CDR3 is 14 residues long. V shed 0 bases and J 6 bases; nucleotides not matched to a gene: 3. Looked up from germline, CDR1 is SGHRS and CDR2 is YFSETQ. CDR3 protein: CASSLAGTGNGYTF. The CDR3 bases are TGCGCCAGCAGCTTGGCCGGGACAGGGAATGGCTACACCTTC.

V usage is TRBV6-1 and J usage is TRBJ2-5; no firm D call. Germline V CDR1 and CDR2: MNHNS, SASEGT. Deletions cut 2 bases from V and 5 bases from J, with 15 bases between. The CDR3 extends over 15 amino acids. CDR3 nucleotide sequence: TGTGCCAGCAGTGAAAGTTTTCCCCGCTTCGAGACCCAGTACTTC. Amino acids: CASSESFPRFETQYF.

This clonotype came up a few times. The chain uses TRBV20-1 and TRBJ2-3; TRBD2 is a possible D gene (6 bases). The CDR3 has 15 residues. The ends were cut back, 0 bases at V and 6 bases at J, with 16 bases in the middle. Germline V CDR1 and CDR2: DFQATT, SNEGSKA (reference sequence). Written as DNA, the CDR3 is TGCAGTGCTAGAGATGGGGCGGGGCCCGGGGATACGCAGTATTTT. Translating gives CSARDGAGPGDTQYF.

This clonotype was seen a few times. The V gene is TRBV3-1, the J gene TRBJ1-4; 9 bases are a match to TRBD1. The J segment lost 5 bases and the V segment lost 7 bases, leaving 5 bases of the junction unmatched. Germline CDR1 LGHDT, CDR2 YNNKEL (reference sequence). This CDR3 is 14 amino acids long. As DNA, the CDR3 is TGTGCCAGCACCCCGACAGGGGGAAATGAAAAACTGTTTTTT. Translated: CASTPTGGNEKLFF.